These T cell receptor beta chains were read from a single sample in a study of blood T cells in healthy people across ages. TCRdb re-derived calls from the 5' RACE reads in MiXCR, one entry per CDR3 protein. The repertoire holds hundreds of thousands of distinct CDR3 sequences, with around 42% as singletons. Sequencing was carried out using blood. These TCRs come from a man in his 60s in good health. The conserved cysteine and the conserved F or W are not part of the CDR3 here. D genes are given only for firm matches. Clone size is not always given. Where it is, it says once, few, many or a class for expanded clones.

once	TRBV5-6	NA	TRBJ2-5	ASSGSRGVQETQY
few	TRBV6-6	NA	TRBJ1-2	ASSADLLGYGYT
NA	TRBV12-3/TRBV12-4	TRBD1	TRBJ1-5	ASSVTGGRNQPQH
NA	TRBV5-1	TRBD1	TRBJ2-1	ASSLSLGTGYNEQF
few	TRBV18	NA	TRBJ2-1	ASSPETGITVYNEQF
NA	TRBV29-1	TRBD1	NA	SVEQGVSYNEQY
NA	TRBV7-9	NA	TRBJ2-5	ASSPPGQGYNEQY
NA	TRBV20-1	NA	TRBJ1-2	SARPLLRPDYGYT
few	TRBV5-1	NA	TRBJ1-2	ASSLSPGQGSDYGYT
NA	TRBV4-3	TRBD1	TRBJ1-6	ASSQQGQGGSPLH
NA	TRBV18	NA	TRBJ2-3	ASSPIADTQY
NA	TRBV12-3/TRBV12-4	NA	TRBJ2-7	ASSKSGTVPSYEQY
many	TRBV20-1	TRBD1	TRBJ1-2	SATPGQGASYGYT
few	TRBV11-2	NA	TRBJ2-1	ASSFEAGAYNEQF
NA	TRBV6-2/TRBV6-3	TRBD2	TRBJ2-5	ASSQPAGLANEQY
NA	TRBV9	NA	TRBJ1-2	ASRGGGPFNYGYT
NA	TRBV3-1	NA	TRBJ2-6	ASSRKTGSGANVLT
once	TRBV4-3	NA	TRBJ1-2	ASSQASRLNYGYT
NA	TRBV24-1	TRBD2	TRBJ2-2	ATETSSAGELF
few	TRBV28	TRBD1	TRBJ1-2	ASSPGTEHYGYT
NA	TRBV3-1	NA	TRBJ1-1	ASSQGGTSNTEAF
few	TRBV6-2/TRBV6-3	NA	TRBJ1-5	ASSYSISGATGNQPQH
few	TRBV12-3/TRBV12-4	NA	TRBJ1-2	ASSIQGGGYT
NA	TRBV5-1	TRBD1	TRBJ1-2	ASSHADRGYGYT